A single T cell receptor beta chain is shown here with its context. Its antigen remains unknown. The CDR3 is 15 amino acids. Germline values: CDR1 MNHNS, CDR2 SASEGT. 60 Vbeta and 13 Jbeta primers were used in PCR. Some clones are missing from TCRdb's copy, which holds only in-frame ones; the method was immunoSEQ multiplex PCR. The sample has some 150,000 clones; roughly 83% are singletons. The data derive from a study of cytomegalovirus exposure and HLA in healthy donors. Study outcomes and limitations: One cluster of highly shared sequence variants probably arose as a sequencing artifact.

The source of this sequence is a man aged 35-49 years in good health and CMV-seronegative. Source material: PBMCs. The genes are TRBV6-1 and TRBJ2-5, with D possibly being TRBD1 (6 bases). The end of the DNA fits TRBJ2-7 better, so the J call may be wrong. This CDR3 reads CASSVEAQGHYEQYF. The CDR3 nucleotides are TGTGCCAGCAGTGTAGAAGCACAGGGCCACTACGAGCAGTACTTC.